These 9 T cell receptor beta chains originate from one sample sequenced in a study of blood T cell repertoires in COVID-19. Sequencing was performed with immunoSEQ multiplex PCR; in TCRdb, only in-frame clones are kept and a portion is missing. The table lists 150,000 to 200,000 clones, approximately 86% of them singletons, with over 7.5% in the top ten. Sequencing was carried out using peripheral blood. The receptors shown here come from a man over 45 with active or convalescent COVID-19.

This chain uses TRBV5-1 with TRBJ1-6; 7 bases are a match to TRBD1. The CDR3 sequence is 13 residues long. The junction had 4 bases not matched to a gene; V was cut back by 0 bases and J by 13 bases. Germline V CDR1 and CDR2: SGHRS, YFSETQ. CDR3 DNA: TGCGCCAGCAGCTTGGCGGGACAGAACCCCCTCCACTTT. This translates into CASSLAGQNPLHF.

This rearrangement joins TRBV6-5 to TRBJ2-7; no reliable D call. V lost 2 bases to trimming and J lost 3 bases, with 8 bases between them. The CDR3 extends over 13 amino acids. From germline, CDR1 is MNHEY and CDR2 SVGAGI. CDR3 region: CASSYRRNYEQYF. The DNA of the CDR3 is TGTGCCAGCAGTTACAGGAGAAACTACGAGCAGTACTTC.

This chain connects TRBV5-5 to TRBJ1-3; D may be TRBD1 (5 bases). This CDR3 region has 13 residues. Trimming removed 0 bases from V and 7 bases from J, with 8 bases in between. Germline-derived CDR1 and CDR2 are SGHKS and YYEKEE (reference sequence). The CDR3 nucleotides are TGTGCCAGCAGCTTGGAGGGGAAGAACACCATATATTTT. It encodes CASSLEGKNTIYF.

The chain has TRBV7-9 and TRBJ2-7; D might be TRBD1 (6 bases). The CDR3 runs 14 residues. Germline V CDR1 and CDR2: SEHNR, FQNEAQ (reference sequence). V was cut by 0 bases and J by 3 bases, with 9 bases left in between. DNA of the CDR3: TGTGCCAGCAGCTTAGCGCAGGGGATCTACGAGCAGTACTTC. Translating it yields CASSLAQGIYEQYF.

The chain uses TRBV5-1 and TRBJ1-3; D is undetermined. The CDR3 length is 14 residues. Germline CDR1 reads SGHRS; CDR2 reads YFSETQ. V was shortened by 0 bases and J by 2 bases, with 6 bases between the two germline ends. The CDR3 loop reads CASSLDGAGNTIYF. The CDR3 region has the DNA TGCGCCAGCAGCTTGGACGGGGCTGGAAACACCATATATTTT.

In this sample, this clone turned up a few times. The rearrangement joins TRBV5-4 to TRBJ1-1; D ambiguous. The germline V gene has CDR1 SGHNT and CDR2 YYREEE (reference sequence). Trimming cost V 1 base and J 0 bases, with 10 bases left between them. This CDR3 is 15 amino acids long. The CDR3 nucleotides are TGTGCCAGCAGCTTGAACGCGGCCATGAACACTGAAGCTTTCTTT. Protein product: CASSLNAAMNTEAFF.

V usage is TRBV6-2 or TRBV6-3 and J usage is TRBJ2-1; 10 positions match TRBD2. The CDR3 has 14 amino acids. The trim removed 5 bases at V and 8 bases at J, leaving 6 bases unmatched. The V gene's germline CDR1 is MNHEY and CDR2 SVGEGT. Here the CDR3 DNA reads TGTGCCAGCAGTACGACTAGCGGGTCCTATGAGCAGTTCTTC. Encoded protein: CASSTTSGSYEQFF.

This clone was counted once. The DNA for the CDR3 is TGTGCCAGCAGCCAAGGGACGGAAGGGAGGCCCCAGCATTTT. This translates into CASSQGTEGRPQHF. V usage is TRBV4-2 and J usage is TRBJ1-5; D is ambiguous. V was cut by 1 base and J by 9 bases, with 13 bases left in between. The CDR3 sequence is 14 residues long. From germline, CDR1 is LGHNA and CDR2 YNFKEQ.

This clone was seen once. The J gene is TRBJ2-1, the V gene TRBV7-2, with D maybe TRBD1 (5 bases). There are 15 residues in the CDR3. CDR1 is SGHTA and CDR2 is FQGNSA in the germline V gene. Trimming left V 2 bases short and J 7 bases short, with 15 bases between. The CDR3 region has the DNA TGTGCCAGCAGCTTATTGTGGCAGGGTAGGAATGAGCAGTTCTTC. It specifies CASSLLWQGRNEQFF.